The T cell receptor (beta chain) under discussion was sequenced for a study of cytomegalovirus exposure and HLA in healthy donors. The study sampled nominally healthy donors, though unrecorded immune exposures were likely. Study-level findings and limits: TCR beta V- and J-gene trimming, according to a later analysis, was linked to a missense DCLRE1C variant. According to a later analysis, donors in an Asian-associated ancestry cluster reportedly had fewer N-insertions than the roughly 670-donor mean.

The count of this clone is one. Antigen unknown. Looked up from germline, CDR1 is MNHNY and CDR2 is SVGAGI (reference sequence). Trimming pared 2 bases from V and 11 bases from J, leaving 22 bases between. CDR3 length: 16 amino acids. PCR primers comprised 60 Vbeta and 13 Jbeta primers. In the authors' workflow: Unique TCR beta chains numbered approximately 76 million in a later analysis, with approximately 10 million shared. Data came from immunoSEQ multiplex PCR; TCRdb stores just in-frame clones and leaves some out. D and trimming come from the DNA, and the V and J calls and clone size come from that table. The sample shows about 140,000 clones, around two thirds of them seen only once.

This receptor was identified in a male donor in good health and CMV-seronegative. The sample was PBMCs. The chain carries TRBV6-6 and TRBJ1-5, with a weak D call TRBD1 (6 bases). The CDR3 here is CASSYQLGQGNWAQHF. The CDR3 nucleotides read TGTGCCAGCAGTTACCAACTCGGGCAGGGGAATTGGGCCCAGCATTTT.